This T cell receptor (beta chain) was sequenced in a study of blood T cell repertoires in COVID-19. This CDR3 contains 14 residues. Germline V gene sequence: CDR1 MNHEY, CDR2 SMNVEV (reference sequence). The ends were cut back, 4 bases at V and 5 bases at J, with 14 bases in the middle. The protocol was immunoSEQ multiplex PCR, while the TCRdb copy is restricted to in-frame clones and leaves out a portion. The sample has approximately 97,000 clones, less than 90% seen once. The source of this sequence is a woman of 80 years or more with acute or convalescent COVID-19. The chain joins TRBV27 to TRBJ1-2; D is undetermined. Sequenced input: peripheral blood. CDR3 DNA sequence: TGTGCCAGCAGTTCTCTGAGGGATCGGTATGGCTACACCTTC. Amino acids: CASSSLRDRYGYTF.